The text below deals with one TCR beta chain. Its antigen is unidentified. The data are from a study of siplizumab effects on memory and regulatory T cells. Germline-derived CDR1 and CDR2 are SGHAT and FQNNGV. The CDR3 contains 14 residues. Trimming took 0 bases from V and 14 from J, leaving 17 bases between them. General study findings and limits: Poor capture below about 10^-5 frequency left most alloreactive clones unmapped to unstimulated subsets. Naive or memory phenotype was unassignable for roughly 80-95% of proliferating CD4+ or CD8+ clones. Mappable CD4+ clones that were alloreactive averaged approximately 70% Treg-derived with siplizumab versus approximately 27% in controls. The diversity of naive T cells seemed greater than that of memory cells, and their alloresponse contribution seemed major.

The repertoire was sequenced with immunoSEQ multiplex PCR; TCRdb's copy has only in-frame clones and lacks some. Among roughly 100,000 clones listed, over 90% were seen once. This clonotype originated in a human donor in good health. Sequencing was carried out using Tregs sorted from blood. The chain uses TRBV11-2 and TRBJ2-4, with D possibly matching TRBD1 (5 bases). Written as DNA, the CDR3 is TGTGCCAGCAGCTTAGATGGGGCGAGGACACCCGAGTACTTC. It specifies CASSLDGARTPEYF.